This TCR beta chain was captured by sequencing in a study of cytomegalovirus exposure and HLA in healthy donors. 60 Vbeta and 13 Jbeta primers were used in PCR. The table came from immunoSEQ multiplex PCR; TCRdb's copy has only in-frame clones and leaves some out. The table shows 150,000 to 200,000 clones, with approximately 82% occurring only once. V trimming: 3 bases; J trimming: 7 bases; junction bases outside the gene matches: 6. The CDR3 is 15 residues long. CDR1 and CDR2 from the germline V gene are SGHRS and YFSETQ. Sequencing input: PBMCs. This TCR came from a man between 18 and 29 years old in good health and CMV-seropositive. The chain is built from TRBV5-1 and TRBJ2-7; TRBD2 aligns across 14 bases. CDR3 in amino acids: CASSSRLAGGGEQYF. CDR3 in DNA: TGCGCCAGCAGCTCCAGACTAGCGGGAGGGGGGGAGCAGTACTTC.